The source of this T cell receptor beta chain is a study of regulatory T cells in long-lasting Graves disease. The V segment lost 4 bases and the J segment 2 bases; nucleotides outside the gene matches: 7. This CDR3 region has 15 residues. Germline values: CDR1 SGHTA, CDR2 FQGNSA. Regarding time point: persistent/refractory GD, antithyroid drugs over 5 years with positive TRAb. Isolated PBMC RNA provided the starting material for the TCR library. To make TCR beta libraries, researchers used iRepertoire HTBI primers and Arm-PCR of CDR3 regions. TCRdb re-analysed the multiplex PCR reads in MiXCR, keeping a single row per CDR3 protein. The sample lists fewer than 450,000 distinct CDR3 sequences; less than 25% were seen once.

The receptor was isolated from a female donor with Graves disease. Sequenced here: peripheral blood mononuclear cells (PBMCs), sampled when the disease was refractory, from a patient treated with antithyroid drugs. The chain carries TRBV7-2 and TRBJ1-2; 7 positions match TRBD1. CDR3 DNA sequence: TGTGCCAGCAGCTCAACCGGGACAGACAACTATGGCTACACCTTC. This gives the protein CASSSTGTDNYGYTF.